This T cell receptor (beta chain) was sequenced in a study of beta chain features in type 1 diabetes. Across the study: Across all samples, some 98 million sorted cells were examined.

A note on this clone: The antigen is not known.

V was clipped by 6 bases and J by 7 bases; unmatched bases: 14. This CDR3 is built from 16 residues. CDR1 is SEHNR, CDR2 FQNEAQ, per germline (reference sequence). General observations from the study: In every one of the four CD4+ subsets, TCRB CDR3s were moderately but significantly shorter in Type 1 diabetes patients.

Every single donor gave one heparinised blood draw, and these averaged about 116 mL. The investigators reverse transcribed all of the isolated RNA, so they sequenced expressed TCRB transcripts. Using immunoSEQ multiplex PCR, the repertoire was profiled, and TCRdb retains in-frame clones only, with some absent. There are around 260,000 clones in the sample; around 20% occur only once, and 0.028% lies in the top ten. Sequencing used naive CD4+ T cells from blood. The V call is TRBV7-9, the J call TRBJ1-5, with 8 bases identical to TRBD1. This receptor was obtained from a woman in her forties with type 1 diabetes. CDR3 DNA sequence: TGTGCCAGCAGTCCAGGGGGCGCGCCCCTCGGACAGCCCCAGCATTTT. This gives the protein CASSPGGAPLGQPQHF.